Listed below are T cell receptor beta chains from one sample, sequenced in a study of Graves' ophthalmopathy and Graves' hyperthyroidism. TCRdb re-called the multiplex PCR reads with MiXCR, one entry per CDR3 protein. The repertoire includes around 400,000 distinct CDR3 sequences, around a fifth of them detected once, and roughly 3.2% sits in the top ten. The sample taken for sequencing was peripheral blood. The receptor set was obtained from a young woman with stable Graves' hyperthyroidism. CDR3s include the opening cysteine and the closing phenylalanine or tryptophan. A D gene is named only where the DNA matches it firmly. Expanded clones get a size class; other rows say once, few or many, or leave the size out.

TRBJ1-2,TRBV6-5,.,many,TGTGCCAGCAGTTCCGGGGCGGACTATGGCTACACCTTC,CASSSGADYGYTF
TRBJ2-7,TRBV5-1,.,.,TGCGCCAGCAGCGCAGACACGTACGAGCAGTACTTC,CASSADTYEQYF
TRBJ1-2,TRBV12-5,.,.,TGTGCTAGTGGTTTGGGGACAAGGTCGGACGGCTACACCTTC,CASGLGTRSDGYTF
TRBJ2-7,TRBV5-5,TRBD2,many,TGTGCCAGCAGGCCAACTAGCGGGAGCTCCTACGAGCAGTACTTC,CASRPTSGSSYEQYF
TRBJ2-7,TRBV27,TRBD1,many,TGTGCCAGCAGTAGACAGGGGCCCGCGATGTCCTACGAGCAGTACTTC,CASSRQGPAMSYEQYF
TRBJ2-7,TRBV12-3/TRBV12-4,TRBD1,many,TGTGCCAGCAGCCTACAGGGGGCGCGGTACGAGCAGTACTTC,CASSLQGARYEQYF
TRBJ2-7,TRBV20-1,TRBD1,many,TGCAGTGCTGCCTGGACAGGTTTCGGGGAGCAGTACTTC,CSAAWTGFGEQYF
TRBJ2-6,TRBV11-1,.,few,TGTGCCAGCAGCTTAGCCCGCGTTTTGGGGCCGCCCCCTGGGGCCAACGTCCTGACTTTC,CASSLARVLGPPPGANVLTF
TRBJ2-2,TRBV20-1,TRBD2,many,TGCACCTCTCTAGCGGACACCGGGGAGCTGTTTTTT,CTSLADTGELFF
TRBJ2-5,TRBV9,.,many,TGTGCCAGCAGCGCCGACTCAGAGTCCCAGTACTTC,CASSADSESQYF
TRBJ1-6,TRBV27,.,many,TGTGCCAGCGCAAGAGGGAACACCTATAATTCACCCCTCCACTTT,CASARGNTYNSPLHF
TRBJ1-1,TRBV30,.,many,TGTGCCTGGAGTGTGTCCCTGAACACTGAAGCTTTCTTT,CAWSVSLNTEAFF
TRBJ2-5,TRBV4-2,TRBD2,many,TGTGCCAGCAGCCAAGTGATGCGGGAGGTGACCCAGTACTTC,CASSQVMREVTQYF
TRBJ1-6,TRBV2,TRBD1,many,TGTGCCAGCACCCCCCGACAGGGATCCAATTCACCCCTCCACTTT,CASTPRQGSNSPLHF
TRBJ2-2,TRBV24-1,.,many,TGTGCCACCAGTGATTCAGGGTTGGCCGGGGAGCTGTTTTTT,CATSDSGLAGELFF
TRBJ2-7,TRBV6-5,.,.,TGTGCCAGCAGTTACGCAGGGAGCGGCGAGCAGTACTTC,CASSYAGSGEQYF
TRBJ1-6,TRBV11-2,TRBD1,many,TGTGCCAGCAGCTACGACAGGGGTAATTCACCCCTCCACTTT,CASSYDRGNSPLHF
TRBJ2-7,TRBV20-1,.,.,TGCAGTGCTAGAGACCCGTTTGGACTCAGCTCCTACGAGCAGTACTTC,CSARDPFGLSSYEQYF
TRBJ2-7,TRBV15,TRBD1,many,TGTGCCACCAGCAGAGAGGGCAGGGGGTCCGACGAGCAGTACTTC,CATSREGRGSDEQYF
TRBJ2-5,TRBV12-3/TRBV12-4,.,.,TGTGCCAGCAGTTACTTTGGAGGGTCCCAAGAGACCCAGTACTTC,CASSYFGGSQETQYF
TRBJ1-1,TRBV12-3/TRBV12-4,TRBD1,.,TGTGCCAGCAGTTTAGAGCGGGACAGGGGTGAAGCTTTCTTT,CASSLERDRGEAFF
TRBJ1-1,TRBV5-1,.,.,TGCGCCAGCAGCTTGGACGTTTCGGATTCAGTCGGGAACACTGAAGCTTTCTTT,CASSLDVSDSVGNTEAFF
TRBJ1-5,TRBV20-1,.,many,TGCAGTGCTAGAGATCGGACGGGATATCAGCCCCAGCATTTT,CSARDRTGYQPQHF
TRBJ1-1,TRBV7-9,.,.,TGTGCCAGCGGCGACGGGGGGGGCACTGAAGCTTTCTTT,CASGDGGGTEAFF
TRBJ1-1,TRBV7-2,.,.,TGTGCCAGCAGCTCCTCGAACTGGAACACTGAAGCTTTCTTT,CASSSSNWNTEAFF
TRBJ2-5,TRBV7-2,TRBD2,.,TGTGCCACCATAGCGGGAGAAGGAGAGACCCAGTACTTC,CATIAGEGETQYF
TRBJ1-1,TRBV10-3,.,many,TGTGCCATCCAAGGGGGGACCACTGAAGCTTTCTTT,CAIQGGTTEAFF
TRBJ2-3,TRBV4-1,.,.,TGCGCCAGCAGCCAAGGACTTCGCACAGATACGCAGTATTTT,CASSQGLRTDTQYF
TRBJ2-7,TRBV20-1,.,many,TGCAGTGCCCTAGGGGGGAGTGACTACGAGCAGTACTTC,CSALGGSDYEQYF
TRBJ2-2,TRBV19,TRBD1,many,TGTGCCAGTAGTCCCCGACAGGGGGGGGCCGGGGAGCTGTTTTTT,CASSPRQGGAGELFF
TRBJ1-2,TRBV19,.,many,TGTGCCAGTACACCAGGGCCTTACTATGGCTACACCTTC,CASTPGPYYGYTF
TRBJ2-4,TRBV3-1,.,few,TGTGCCAGCAGCCAAGTTTTCCGAGGAGACATTCAGTACTTC,CASSQVFRGDIQYF
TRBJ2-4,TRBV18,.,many,TGTGCCAGCTCACCGCAGACAGGGACTAAAAACATTCAGTACTTC,CASSPQTGTKNIQYF
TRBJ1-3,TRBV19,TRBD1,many,TGTGCCTGCTCTTGGGACAGGGGTAAAGGAAACACCATATATTTT,CACSWDRGKGNTIYF
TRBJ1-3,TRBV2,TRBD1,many,TGTGCCAGCGGGAAACGTAAACGGGACAGGCGTGGAAACACCATATATTTT,CASGKRKRDRRGNTIYF
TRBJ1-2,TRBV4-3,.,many,TGCGCCAGCAGCCAAGCTAGGACAGAGGATAGGGGCTACACCTTC,CASSQARTEDRGYTF
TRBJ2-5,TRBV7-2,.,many,TGTGCCAGCAGCCCTTGGACCGAGACCCAGTACTTC,CASSPWTETQYF
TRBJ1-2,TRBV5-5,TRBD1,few,TGTGCCAGCAGCTTCCTTCCAACAGGGGCCGGCTACACCTTC,CASSFLPTGAGYTF
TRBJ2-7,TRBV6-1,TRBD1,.,TGTGCCAGCAGTAGGTATAGGGACAGGGGCGAGCAGTACTTC,CASSRYRDRGEQYF
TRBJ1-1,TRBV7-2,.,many,TGTGCCAGCAGCGCAAGGGTTCGCGACACTGAAGCTTTCTTT,CASSARVRDTEAFF
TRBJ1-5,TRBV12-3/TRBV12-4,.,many,TGTGCCAGCAGTTTACAAAGACAGGCGGCGTATAGCAATCAGCCCCAGCATTTT,CASSLQRQAAYSNQPQHF
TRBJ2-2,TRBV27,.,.,TGTGCCAGCAGTTTATACCAAAACATAGACACCGGGGAGCTGTTTTTT,CASSLYQNIDTGELFF
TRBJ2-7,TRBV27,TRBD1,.,TGTGCCAGCAGCGACAAGACAGGGGTGTTGGGTGAGCAGTACTTC,CASSDKTGVLGEQYF
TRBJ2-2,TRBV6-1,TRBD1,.,TGTGCCAGCGCCCTCGACAGGGCGAACACCGGGGAGCTGTTTTTT,CASALDRANTGELFF
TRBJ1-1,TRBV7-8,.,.,TGTGCCAGCAGCATATGGGGGACAATGAACACTGAAGCTTTCTTT,CASSIWGTMNTEAFF
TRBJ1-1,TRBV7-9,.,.,TGTGCCAACACCCCCTCCCCTGGCTTGGGCACTGAAGCTTTCTTT,CANTPSPGLGTEAFF
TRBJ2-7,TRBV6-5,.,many,TGTGCCAGCACAACAGGTGACACCTACGAGCAGTACTTC,CASTTGDTYEQYF
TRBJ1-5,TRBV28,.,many,TGTGCCAGCAGACGAACAGGGTCCAATCAGCCCCAGCATTTT,CASRRTGSNQPQHF
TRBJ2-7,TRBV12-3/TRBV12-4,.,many,TGTGCCAGCAGCAACGGGGGCTACTCCTACGAGCAGTACTTC,CASSNGGYSYEQYF
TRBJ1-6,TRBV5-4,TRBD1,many,TGTGCCAGCAGCCACCGGGACAGCAATTCACCCCTCCACTTT,CASSHRDSNSPLHF
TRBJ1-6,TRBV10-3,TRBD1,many,TGTGCCATCAGACGGACAGGAAACTATAATTCACCCCTCCACTTT,CAIRRTGNYNSPLHF
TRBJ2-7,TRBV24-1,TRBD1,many,TGTGCCACCAGTGAGGGGACAGGGTTCAACGAGCAGTACTTC,CATSEGTGFNEQYF
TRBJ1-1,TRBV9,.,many,TGTGCCAGCAGCGTGACAGGTTCGAACACTGAAGCTTTCTTT,CASSVTGSNTEAFF
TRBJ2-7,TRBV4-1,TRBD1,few,TGCGCCAGCAGCCGGACAGGGGTTGCCGCTTCCTACGAGCAGTACTTC,CASSRTGVAASYEQYF
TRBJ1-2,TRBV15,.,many,TGTGCCACCAGCAACGGGCGGGGGGGGGATGGCTACACCTTC,CATSNGRGGDGYTF
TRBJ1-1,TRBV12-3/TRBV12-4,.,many,TGTGCCAGCAGTCTCAGGGTAGGGAACACTGAAGCTTTCTTT,CASSLRVGNTEAFF
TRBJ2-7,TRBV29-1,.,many,TGCAGCGTCGCCAGCGGCACCTACGAGCAGTACTTC,CSVASGTYEQYF
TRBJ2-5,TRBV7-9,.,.,TGTGCCAGCAGCTCCCAGGTACCTACGGAGACCCAGTACTTC,CASSSQVPTETQYF